Listed here are 26 T cell receptor beta chains from one sample, sequenced in a study of cytomegalovirus exposure and HLA in healthy donors. TCRdb keeps only in-frame clones here, not all; method: immunoSEQ multiplex PCR. The table records about 130,000 clones, roughly 89% of them present only once. Sequencing was done on a sample of PBMCs. These receptor sequences come from a woman aged 18-29 years in good health and CMV-seronegative.

The rearrangement links TRBV6-7 to TRBJ1-6; the D gene is possibly TRBD1 (5 bases). TRBV6-7 is sorted into the ORF group, with uncertain function. The CDR3 totals 15 residues. Deletions cut 7 bases from V and 7 bases from J, with 17 bases between. The DNA of the CDR3 is TGTGCCAGCAAGGAAAAGCGGGACCCAAATTCACCCCTCCACTTT. Its protein is CASKEKRDPNSPLHF.

V is TRBV15 and J is TRBJ2-3, with 9 bases fitting TRBD1. The germline V gene has CDR1 LNHNV and CDR2 YYDKDF (reference sequence). There are 15 residues in the CDR3. The J segment lost 4 bases and the V segment lost 8 bases, leaving 10 bases of the junction unmatched. The CDR3, as DNA: TGTGCCACCCGACCGGGACAGGGAGTTCCAGATACGCAGTATTTT. This gives the protein CATRPGQGVPDTQYF.

The gene calls are TRBV10-1 and TRBJ2-2; 8 bases are shared with TRBD1. CDR3 length equals 17 residues. Germline loops: CDR1 WNHNN, CDR2 SYGVQD (reference sequence). With V trimmed by 6 bases and J by 0 bases, 9 bases remained unmatched. The CDR3 nucleotides are TGCGCCAGCAGCAAGGGGACAGGACAGGCGAACACCGGGGAGCTGTTTTTT. This translates into CASSKGTGQANTGELFF.

This CDR3 is CASSAPGLENNEQFF. The CDR3 DNA reads as TGTGCCAGCAGTGCACCTGGACTAGAGAACAATGAGCAGTTCTTC. The rearrangement links TRBV25-1 to TRBJ2-1, with 7 bases matching TRBD2. Germline V CDR1 and CDR2: MGHDK, SYGVNS. The trim removed 4 bases at V and 5 bases at J, leaving 8 bases unmatched. The CDR3 contains 15 residues.

The CDR3 sequence: CASSQDRGYSYEQYF. The CDR3, as DNA: TGCGCCAGCAGCCAGGACAGGGGCTACTCCTACGAGCAGTACTTC. The chain combines TRBV5-1 with TRBJ2-7; 9 bases map to TRBD1. The CDR3 covers 15 residues. V trimming: 4 bases; J trimming: 0 bases; junction bases outside the gene matches: 5. The germline V gene has CDR1 SGHRS and CDR2 YFSETQ.

The chain links TRBV27 to TRBJ1-3; no clear D gene. This CDR3 region has 13 residues. Trimming removed 5 bases at V and 2 bases at J, with 7 bases between. Germline V gives CDR1 MNHEY, CDR2 SMNVEV (reference sequence). CDR3 sequence reads: CASSPTAGNTIYF. The DNA of the CDR3 is TGTGCCAGCAGTCCGACTGCTGGAAACACCATATATTTT.

V gene TRBV11-3 combines with J gene TRBJ2-3; a weak D match, TRBD2 (5 bases). CDR3 length: 13 residues. Germline lookup yields CDR1 SGHNT and CDR2 YENEEA. V lost 4 bases, J lost 2 bases, and 7 bases lay in between. Here the CDR3 reads CASSSDFTDTQYF. The DNA for the CDR3 is TGTGCCAGCAGCTCGGACTTCACAGATACGCAGTATTTT. The entire variable domain, with the rest obtained from reference TRBV11-3 and TRBJ2-3, is as follows: EAGVVQSPRYKIIEKKQPVAFWCNPISGHNTLYWYLQNLGQGPELLIRYENEEAVDDSQLPKDRFSAERLKGVDSTLKIQPAELGDSAVYLCASSSDFTDTQYFGPGTRLTVL.

J is TRBJ1-1 and V is TRBV9; the D is unclear. CDR1 is SGDLS, CDR2 YYNGEE, per germline. The length of the CDR3 is 13 residues. V shed 3 bases and J shed 4 bases, with 10 bases lying between them. The CDR3 spells CASSGGMATEAFF. CDR3 DNA: TGTGCCAGCAGCGGAGGCATGGCCACTGAAGCTTTCTTT.

This clone was observed at least ten times. The rearrangement uses TRBV27 and TRBJ1-2; D not resolved. CDR1 is MNHEY and CDR2 is SMNVEV in the germline V gene (reference sequence). Between the trimmed V and J ends, which lost 3 bases and 0 bases, there was a span of 11 bases. The CDR3 covers 15 residues. Written as DNA, the CDR3 is TGTGCCAGCAGTTTTTCGGGGTTAGCTAACTATGGCTACACCTTC. It encodes CASSFSGLANYGYTF.

The chain has TRBV5-1 and TRBJ2-2; the D gene is possibly TRBD2 (5 bases). Looked up from germline, CDR1 is SGHRS and CDR2 is YFSETQ. CDR3 length equals 16 residues. V was clipped by 5 bases and J by 0 bases, with 14 bases between them. Here the CDR3 reads CASRPPGFANTGELFF. The CDR3 DNA sequence: TGCGCCAGCAGACCCCCGGGGTTCGCGAACACCGGGGAGCTGTTTTTT. Looking up the rest from reference TRBV5-1 and TRBJ2-2 gives the full variable domain: KAGVTQTPRYLIKTRGQQVTLSCSPISGHRSVSWYQQTPGQGLQFLFEYFSETQRNKGNFPGRFSGRQFSNSRSEMNVSTLELGDSALYLCASRPPGFANTGELFFGEGSRLTVL.

The chain uses TRBV18 and TRBJ1-6, with TRBD1 matching 10 bases. This CDR3 contains 15 residues. Trimming removed 3 bases from V and 10 bases from J; junction bases left unmatched: 6. The germline gives CDR1 KGHSH, CDR2 LQKENI. CDR3 loop: CASSPRQGAESPLHF. The CDR3, as DNA: TGTGCCAGCTCACCCCGACAGGGGGCGGAATCACCCCTCCACTTT.

This sequence joins TRBV9 and TRBJ1-1; 10 positions match TRBD1. Germline V lookup: CDR1 SGDLS, CDR2 YYNGEE. The CDR3 runs to 14 residues. Trimming cost V 4 bases and J 4 bases; bases outside gene matches: 4. The CDR3 coding sequence is TGTGCCAGCAGCCCCGGGGACAGGGGCACTGAAGCTTTCTTT. Its protein product is CASSPGDRGTEAFF. Drawing the rest from reference TRBV9 and TRBJ1-1, the complete variable domain is DSGVTQTPKHLITATGQRVTLRCSPRSGDLSVYWYQQSLDQGLQFLIQYYNGEERAKGNILERFSAQQFPDLHSELNLSSLELGDSALYFCASSPGDRGTEAFFGQGTRLTVV.

The chain carries TRBV29-1 and TRBJ1-3, with 9 bases matching TRBD1. The germline CDR1 and CDR2 sequences are SQVTM and ANQGSEA. This CDR3 is built from 14 residues. Unmatched junction bases numbered 7, after V lost 7 bases and J lost 3 bases. In DNA form, the CDR3 reads TGCAGCGCTGCGCGACAGGGGGGTGGAAACACCATATATTTT. Protein: CSAARQGGGNTIYF. Together with reference TRBV29-1 and TRBJ1-3, the CDR3 gives the full variable domain: SAVISQKPSRDICQRGTSLTIQCQVDSQVTMMFWYRQQPGQSLTLIATANQGSEATYESGFVIDKFPISRPNLTFSTLTVSNMSPEDSSIYLCSAARQGGGNTIYFGEGSWLTVV.

This clone was counted at least ten times. The chain carries TRBV5-1 and TRBJ2-1; D uncertain. The V end lost 3 bases, the J end lost 8 bases, and 9 bases lay between the germline ends. This CDR3 has 12 amino acids. In germline, CDR1 is SGHRS, CDR2 YFSETQ. The CDR3 DNA reads as TGCGCCAGCAGCTCTCAAGCCCATGAGCAGTTCTTC. Its translation: CASSSQAHEQFF.

The V and J genes are TRBV5-1 and TRBJ1-4; TRBD1 matches at 9 bases. This CDR3 has 15 amino acids. Per the germline V gene, CDR1 is SGHRS and CDR2 is YFSETQ. The ends lost 4 bases at V and 7 bases at J; junction bases unmatched: 8. Here the CDR3 reads CASSPRTGESEKLFF. As DNA, the CDR3 is TGCGCCAGCAGCCCCCGGACAGGGGAGAGTGAAAAACTGTTTTTT.

This clone was recorded at least ten times. The DNA for the CDR3 is TGTGCCAGCAGCCCCGGGACAGTCTTAAACACCATATATTTT. It codes for CASSPGTVLNTIYF. The chain carries TRBV11-2 and TRBJ1-3; TRBD1 agrees at 7 bases. From germline, CDR1 is SGHAT and CDR2 FQNNGV. The CDR3 contains 14 residues. V dropped 5 bases and J dropped 6; count of bases not matched to a gene: 7.

This rearrangement joins TRBV19 to TRBJ2-5; possible D gene TRBD2, 5 bases. CDR3 length: 13 residues. Deletions cut 8 bases from V and 4 bases from J, with 14 bases between. Germline values: CDR1 LNHDA, CDR2 SQIVND (reference sequence). CDR3 protein: CASVAQDSETQYF. The CDR3 DNA sequence: TGTGCCAGTGTGGCCCAGGACTCAGAGACCCAGTACTTC.

The V and J genes are TRBV5-4 and TRBJ1-2, with no clear D. Trimming removed 2 bases at V and 6 bases at J, with 11 bases between. The CDR3 consists of 13 residues. Germline lookup yields CDR1 SGHNT and CDR2 YYREEE (reference sequence). CDR3 loop: CASSFDERNGYTF. The DNA of the CDR3 is TGTGCCAGCAGCTTTGACGAGAGGAATGGCTACACCTTC. Complete variable domain (other parts from reference TRBV5-4 and TRBJ1-2): ETGVTQSPTHLIKTRGQQVTLRCSSQSGHNTVSWYQQALGQGPQFIFQYYREEENGRGNFPPRFSGLQFPNYSSELNVNALELDDSALYLCASSFDERNGYTFGSGTRLTVV.

The chain couples TRBV2 to TRBJ2-5; 9 positions match TRBD1. Germline V gene data show CDR1 as SNHLY and CDR2 as FYNNEI. The CDR3 covers 14 residues. With 6 bases clipped from V and 4 bases from J, the junction kept 6 bases outside the gene matches. As DNA, the CDR3 is TGTGCCAGCAGATACGTGACAGGGGGAGAGACCCAGTACTTC. Translated: CASRYVTGGETQYF.

This clone was picked up a small number of times. V and J are TRBV10-2 and TRBJ2-5; 7 positions agree with TRBD2. V shed 2 bases and J 5 bases; nucleotides not matched to a gene: 14. The CDR3 spans 17 residues. CDR1 is WSHSY, CDR2 SAAADI, per germline. The CDR3 nucleotides are TGCGCCAGCAGTGAGCTCCCGACTACGTGGGGAGGGGAGACCCAGTACTTC. The encoded protein is CASSELPTTWGGETQYF.

This chain joins TRBV6-5 and TRBJ1-2, with TRBD1 identical over 8 bases. CDR1 is MNHEY and CDR2 is SVGAGI in the germline V gene. This CDR3 contains 14 residues. V shed 7 bases, J shed 5 bases, and the junction held 9 bases outside the gene matches. The DNA of the CDR3 is TGTGCCAGCAAGACGGACAGGGAACCATATGGCTACACCTTC. Translating it yields CASKTDREPYGYTF.

The genes are TRBV7-3 and TRBJ2-7; the match to TRBD1 covers 7 bases. Germline lookup yields CDR1 SGHTA and CDR2 FQGTGA. With 4 bases clipped from V and 6 bases from J, the junction kept 6 bases outside the gene matches. The length of the CDR3 is 13 residues. This CDR3 reads CASSSRQGSEQYF. The CDR3 coding sequence is TGTGCCAGCAGCTCCCGACAGGGTAGCGAGCAGTACTTC.

The V call is TRBV27, the J call TRBJ2-7, with 8 bases matching TRBD2. The CDR3 covers 16 residues. The J segment lost 2 bases and the V segment lost 4 bases, leaving 10 bases of the junction unmatched. Germline CDR1 reads MNHEY; CDR2 reads SMNVEV (reference sequence). The chain's CDR3 is CASSYRPGGSTYEQYF. The CDR3, as DNA: TGTGCCAGCAGTTACAGACCGGGAGGGAGTACCTACGAGCAGTACTTC.

The chain recombines TRBV2 with TRBJ2-3, with TRBD1 matching 10 bases. Germline V gene sequence: CDR1 SNHLY, CDR2 FYNNEI. This CDR3 contains 15 residues. V gave up 6 bases and J gave up 3 bases; unmatched junction bases: 6. The CDR3 sequence is CASSRTGQGTDTQYF. The DNA for the CDR3 is TGTGCCAGCAGCCGAACGGGACAGGGGACAGATACGCAGTATTTT. Complete variable domain (other parts from reference TRBV2 and TRBJ2-3): EPEVTQTPSHQVTQMGQEVILRCVPISNHLYFYWYRQILGQKVEFLVSFYNNEISEKSEIFDDQFSVERPDGSNFTLKIRSTKLEDSAMYFCASSRTGQGTDTQYFGPGTRLTVL.

The chain uses TRBV5-1 and TRBJ1-2, with a possible D match to TRBD1 (5 bases). This CDR3 is built from 13 residues. Looked up from germline, CDR1 is SGHRS and CDR2 is YFSETQ. V lost 4 bases and J 1 base, leaving 8 bases between the germline ends. The CDR3 here is CASSRGSNYGYTF. CDR3 DNA: TGCGCCAGCAGCCGGGGGAGTAACTATGGCTACACCTTC. Supplemented by reference TRBV5-1 and TRBJ1-2, the full variable domain reads KAGVTQTPRYLIKTRGQQVTLSCSPISGHRSVSWYQQTPGQGLQFLFEYFSETQRNKGNFPGRFSGRQFSNSRSEMNVSTLELGDSALYLCASSRGSNYGYTFGSGTRLTVV.

Only one count was recorded for this clone. V and J are TRBV9 and TRBJ2-3, with TRBD2 as a possible D gene (6 bases). V lost 3 bases to trimming and J lost 5 bases, with 10 bases between them. The germline CDR1 and CDR2 sequences are SGDLS and YYNGEE. There are 13 residues in the CDR3. In DNA, the CDR3 is TGTGCCAGCAGCGCGGGGGATGGAGATACGCAGTATTTT. Protein product: CASSAGDGDTQYF.